The rows below give T cell receptor beta chains drawn from one sample of a study of CD8 T cells in ankylosing spondylitis. TCRdb reanalysed the 5' RACE reads using MiXCR and keeps one entry per CDR3 protein. The table lists under 120,000 distinct CDR3 sequences, more than 20% of them singletons, with around 12% in the top ten. Sequenced input: synovial fluid, either unsorted or a sorted T cell fraction (not recorded which). These receptors originate from a male donor with ankylosing spondylitis. The CDR3 runs from the conserved cysteine through the conserved F or W. The order of the fields is D gene, J gene, clone size, V gene, CDR3 protein, CDR3 DNA. D genes are given only for firm matches. The size of a clone is reported for some rows only, either as once, few or many, or as a class for expanded clones.

>NA|TRBJ1-1|few|TRBV20-1
CSASGMGGTNTEAFF
TGCAGTGCTAGTGGTATGGGGGGGACGAACACTGAAGCTTTCTTT
>NA|TRBJ1-2|NA|TRBV20-1
CSARNRNYGYTF
TGCAGTGCTAGGAACAGAAACTATGGCTACACCTTC
>TRBD2|TRBJ2-1|few|TRBV7-9
CASSAWTSGNYNEQFF
TGTGCCAGCAGCGCCTGGACTAGCGGGAACTACAATGAGCAGTTCTTC
>NA|TRBJ2-2|few|TRBV24-1
CATSDLGGYGAGELFF
TGTGCCACCAGTGATTTAGGCGGGTACGGGGCCGGGGAGCTGTTTTTT
>TRBD2|TRBJ2-3|many|TRBV29-1
CSVEDTSGRPDTQYF
TGCAGCGTTGAAGATACAAGCGGGAGACCAGATACGCAGTATTTT
>TRBD2|TRBJ2-5|NA|TRBV4-2
CASSQDEGTTDVAQYF
TGTGCCAGCAGCCAAGATGAGGGGACTACCGACGTGGCCCAGTACTTC
>NA|TRBJ1-1|once|TRBV2
CASSGRQGSVGTEAFF
TGTGCCAGCAGCGGCCGCCAGGGTTCCGTGGGCACTGAAGCTTTCTTT
>NA|TRBJ2-5|NA|TRBV27
CASSLSTHIETQYF
TGTGCCAGCAGTTTATCAACTCATATAGAGACCCAGTACTTC
>NA|TRBJ1-1|NA|TRBV6-1
CAGGGRNTEAFF
TGTGCCGGAGGGGGGAGGAACACTGAAGCTTTCTTT
>NA|TRBJ2-5|few|TRBV20-1
CSARDRAGQETQYF
TGCAGTGCTAGAGATAGGGCAGGCCAAGAGACCCAGTACTTC
>TRBD1|TRBJ1-2|NA|TRBV20-1
CSARVPGGEKRGYTF
TGCAGTGCTAGGGTCCCAGGGGGCGAAAAAAGGGGCTACACCTTC
>NA|TRBJ1-1|few|TRBV7-2
CASSLEPGRVEAFF
TGTGCCAGCAGCTTAGAACCGGGCAGGGTAGAGGCTTTCTTT
>NA|TRBJ2-2|few|TRBV11-2
CASSSVLRTGELFF
TGTGCCAGCAGCTCCGTTCTGCGGACCGGGGAGCTGTTTTTT
>NA|TRBJ2-7|NA|TRBV6-6
CASSLTSYEQYF
TGTGCCAGCAGTTTGACTAGCTACGAGCAGTACTTC
>NA|TRBJ2-5|many|TRBV20-1
CSAGQGGQETQYF
TGCAGTGCTGGGCAGGGCGGACAAGAGACCCAGTACTTC
>TRBD2|TRBJ2-7|few|TRBV20-1
CSAFPSGSPYEQYF
TGCAGTGCTTTCCCTAGCGGGAGCCCCTACGAGCAGTACTTC
>NA|TRBJ2-1|NA|TRBV7-9
CASSLGWGGTLGEQFF
TGTGCCAGCAGCTTAGGTTGGGGCGGCACATTGGGTGAGCAGTTCTTC